These 12 T cell receptor beta chains came from one sample sequenced in a study of OX40 agonist ivuxolimab in advanced cancers. The method behind the library was the immunoSEQ multiplex PCR assay. As stored in TCRdb, this immuneACCESS dataset retains in-frame rearrangements with V and J assigned. A fraction of the clones does not appear; measured against another copy, unresolved V genes explain less than half of the discrepancy, and the remainder lacks a known reason. The sample table shows about 83,000 clones, and approximately 79% are seen once. The ten largest clonotypes hold approximately 1.9% of the sample. Sequencing used CD4+ or CD8+ T cells sorted from blood, obtained in a trial of the OX40 agonist ivuxolimab. These receptors came from an adult with an advanced solid tumor such as melanoma, head and neck, liver or kidney cancer.

The chain couples TRBV1 to TRBJ1-2. TRBV1 is reported as a pseudogene. CDR3 length: 15 amino acids. This CDR3 is CTSSQVNGFRYGYTF. CDR3 in DNA: TGCACCAGCAGCCAAGTGAACGGATTCAGATATGGCTACACCTTC.

The chain recombines TRBV29-1 with TRBJ1-3; no firm D call. The length of the CDR3 is 12 residues. Between the trimmed V and J ends, which lost 5 bases and 9 bases, there was a span of 14 bases. Germline V gene data show CDR1 as SQVTM and CDR2 as ANQGSEA. CDR3 nucleotides: TGCAGCGTTCCCCTTCTCCGGGGCACCATATATTTT. Protein product: CSVPLLRGTIYF.

The J gene is TRBJ2-1, the V gene TRBV28, with D possibly TRBD2 on 6 matching bases. CDR3 length: 16 amino acids. V was cut by 4 bases and J by 1 base, with 14 bases left in between. CDR1 and CDR2 from the germline V gene are MDHEN and SYDVKM. The CDR3 spells CASSYSGTLSYNEQFF. The CDR3 nucleotides read TGTGCCAGCAGTTACTCCGGGACTTTATCCTACAATGAGCAGTTCTTC.

This clone was recorded once. The genes are TRBV29-1 and TRBJ2-2; D unresolved. CDR3 length: 13 residues. Germline-derived CDR1 and CDR2 are SQVTM and ANQGSEA. V was shortened by 0 bases and J by 6 bases, with 8 bases between the two germline ends. CDR3 loop: CSVEDTRPGELFF. CDR3 sequence (DNA): TGCAGCGTTGAAGATACACGACCCGGGGAGCTGTTTTTT.

The genes are TRBV27 and TRBJ1-2; D gene unclear. Trimming stripped 2 bases from V and 6 bases from J, with 10 bases between. The CDR3 has 13 amino acids. Germline values: CDR1 MNHEY, CDR2 SMNVEV (reference sequence). CDR3 nucleotides: TGTGCCAGCAGTTTAAGAGGATTGCATGGCTACACCTTC. Amino acid sequence: CASSLRGLHGYTF.

This rearrangement joins TRBV4-3 to TRBJ2-7; tentative D call: TRBD2 (6 bases). Germline lookup yields CDR1 LGHNA and CDR2 YSLEER. The V end lost 0 bases, the J end lost 2 bases, and 14 bases lay between the germline ends. The CDR3 runs 16 residues. The CDR3 DNA follows: TGCGCCAGCAGCCAAGATTTCGGCGGGGTAGCCTACGAGCAGTACTTC. This gives the protein CASSQDFGGVAYEQYF.

V and J are TRBV28 and TRBJ2-3; D gene ambiguous. CDR1 is MDHEN, CDR2 SYDVKM, per germline. This CDR3 has 13 amino acids. Trimming took 6 bases from V and 8 from J, leaving 15 bases between them. The CDR3 DNA is TGTGCCAGCAGCCCGTTCTTGCCCCCTACGCAGTATTTT. The encoded protein is CASSPFLPPTQYF. The full variable domain, its missing parts supplied by reference TRBV28 and TRBJ2-3, is DVKVTQSSRYLVKRTGEKVFLECVQDMDHENMFWYRQDPGLGLRLIYFSYDVKMKEKGDIPEGYSVSREKKERFSLILESASTNQTSMYLCASSPFLPPTQYFGPGTRLTVL.

The CDR3 nucleotides read TGTGCCAGCAGCCTGGACAGTTACACTGAAGCTTTCTTT. It is translated as CASSLDSYTEAFF. J is TRBJ1-1 and V is TRBV2, with D possibly being TRBD1 (6 bases). Germline CDR1 SNHLY, CDR2 FYNNEI. V was shortened by 6 bases and J by 3 bases, with 11 bases between the two germline ends. The CDR3 is made up of 13 amino acids.

CDR3 sequence reads: CASSESGTAGSPLHF. In DNA, the CDR3 is TGTGCCAGCAGTGAATCGGGGACGGCTGGTTCACCCCTCCACTTT. The chain carries TRBV25-1 and TRBJ1-6; a possible D gene is TRBD1 (5 bases). The V end lost 1 base, the J end lost 9 bases, and 13 bases lay between the germline ends. From germline, CDR1 is MGHDK and CDR2 SYGVNS. The CDR3 is made up of 15 amino acids.

CDR3 DNA sequence: TGTGCCAGCAGCACAAGCACAGATACGCAGTATTTT. Encoded protein: CASSTSTDTQYF. The chain links TRBV5-4 to TRBJ2-3; no clear D. The V end was cut by 4 bases, the J end by 0 bases, with 3 bases between. CDR3 length: 12 amino acids. Germline CDR1 reads SGHNT; CDR2 reads YYREEE (reference sequence).

The chain carries TRBV10-1 and TRBJ1-1; 8 bases map to TRBD1. J lost 6 bases, V lost 9 bases, and 9 bases had no gene match. CDR1 WNHNN and CDR2 SYGVQD come from the germline V gene (reference sequence). The CDR3 length is 13 residues. CDR3 in amino acids: CASKGQGASEAFF. The CDR3, as DNA: TGCGCCAGTAAAGGGCAGGGGGCCTCTGAAGCTTTCTTT.

The V call is TRBV5-1, the J call TRBJ1-2, with D possibly TRBD1 on 5 matching bases. Trimming pared 1 base from V and 8 bases from J, leaving 15 bases between. The CDR3 contains 14 residues. Germline CDR1 SGHRS, CDR2 YFSETQ. The DNA for the CDR3 is TGCGCCAGCAGCTTGAGTACGACAGCTACCGGCTACACCTTC. As protein: CASSLSTTATGYTF.